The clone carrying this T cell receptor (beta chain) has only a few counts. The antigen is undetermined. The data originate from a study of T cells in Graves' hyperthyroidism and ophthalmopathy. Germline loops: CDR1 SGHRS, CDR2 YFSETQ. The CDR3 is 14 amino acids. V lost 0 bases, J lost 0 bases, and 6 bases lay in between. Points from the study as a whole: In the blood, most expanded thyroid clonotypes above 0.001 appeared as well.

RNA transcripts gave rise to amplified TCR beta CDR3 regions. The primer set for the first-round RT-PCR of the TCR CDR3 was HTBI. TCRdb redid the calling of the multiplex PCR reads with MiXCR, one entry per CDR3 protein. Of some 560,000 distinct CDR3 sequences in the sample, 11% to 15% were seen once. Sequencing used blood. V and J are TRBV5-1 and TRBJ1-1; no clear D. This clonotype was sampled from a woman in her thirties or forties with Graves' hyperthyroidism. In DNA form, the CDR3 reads TGCGCCAGCAGCTTGGAAAACATGAACACTGAAGCTTTCTTT. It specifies CASSLENMNTEAFF.